Following are 31 T cell receptor beta chains from one sample sequenced in a study of blood T cell repertoires in COVID-19. TCRdb's table, derived via immunoSEQ multiplex PCR, lists solely in-frame clones and lacks some. The sample lists around 300,000 clones, roughly 89% occurring once. Sequenced sample: PBMCs or T cells enriched from blood (not recorded which). Source of these receptors: a woman in her forties who had recovered from COVID-19.

The rearrangement uses TRBV7-2 and TRBJ2-5, with D possibly TRBD1 on 6 matching bases. The V end was cut by 5 bases, the J end by 5 bases, with 15 bases between. The germline CDR1 and CDR2 sequences are SGHTA and FQGNSA. CDR3 size: 14 residues. As DNA, the CDR3 is TGTGCCAGCAGCGAGGTGGGGGCCCGGGAGACCCAGTACTTC. Translation: CASSEVGARETQYF.

The V gene is TRBV20-1, the J gene TRBJ2-7; D is undetermined. V was pared by 3 bases and J by 5 bases, with 17 bases between. Germline CDR1 and CDR2: DFQATT and SNEGSKA (reference sequence). The CDR3 consists of 14 residues. Here the CDR3 reads CSASKLPQVHEQYF. CDR3 sequence (DNA): TGCAGTGCTAGTAAGCTACCTCAGGTCCACGAGCAGTACTTC.

The chain links TRBV7-6 to TRBJ1-2; maybe TRBD1 (6 bases). V lost 6 bases and J 3 bases, leaving 20 bases between the germline ends. Germline V gives CDR1 SGHVS, CDR2 FNYEAQ. The CDR3 extends over 16 amino acids. The CDR3: CASRFRTGSFDYGYTF. The DNA for the CDR3 is TGTGCCAGCAGGTTCCGCACAGGGAGTTTCGACTATGGCTACACCTTC.

The genes are TRBV28 and TRBJ1-2, with 9 bases fitting TRBD1. The J segment lost 4 bases and the V segment lost 6 bases, leaving 12 bases of the junction unmatched. Germline V gives CDR1 MDHEN, CDR2 SYDVKM. The CDR3 is made up of 16 amino acids. The CDR3 loop reads CASRYGTGTGPYGYTF. Here the CDR3 DNA reads TGTGCCAGCAGATACGGGACAGGGACAGGGCCCTATGGCTACACCTTC.

The chain links TRBV28 to TRBJ2-6; D is unresolved. Trimming left V 1 base short and J 2 bases short, with 6 bases between. The germline V gene has CDR1 MDHEN and CDR2 SYDVKM. The CDR3 runs 15 residues. CDR3 amino acids: CASSLSVPGANVLTF. CDR3 nucleotide sequence: TGTGCCAGCAGTTTATCGGTTCCTGGGGCCAACGTCCTGACTTTC.

The V and J genes are TRBV7-2 and TRBJ1-6, with 7 nucleotides matching TRBD1. The germline CDR1 and CDR2 sequences are SGHTA and FQGNSA. The CDR3 has 13 residues. V was clipped by 5 bases and J by 6 bases; unmatched bases: 1. Written as DNA, the CDR3 is TGTGCCAGCAGCCGGGACAGTAATTCACCCCTCCACTTT. Its translation: CASSRDSNSPLHF.

This clone was seen a few times. This chain joins TRBV19 and TRBJ2-2; 8 nucleotides match TRBD2. V shed 7 bases and J 6 bases; nucleotides not matched to a gene: 7. Germline-derived CDR1 and CDR2 are LNHDA and SQIVND (reference sequence). This CDR3 has 14 amino acids. The CDR3 is CASTRGGVAGELFF. The CDR3 region has the DNA TGTGCCAGTACACGGGGGGGAGTGGCCGGGGAGCTGTTTTTT.

This clone was detected only once. V is TRBV28 and J is TRBJ1-2, with D tentatively TRBD1 (5 bases). The CDR3 loop spans 13 amino acids. Germline CDR1 and CDR2: MDHEN and SYDVKM. Trimming took off 6 bases at V and 4 bases at J, with 12 bases between the two ends. The chain's CDR3 is CASSPTGLYGYTF. CDR3 bases: TGTGCCAGCAGCCCCACAGGTCTCTATGGCTACACCTTC.

J is TRBJ2-3 and V is TRBV5-1, with D perhaps TRBD2 (5 bases). Per the germline V gene, CDR1 is SGHRS and CDR2 is YFSETQ. Between the trimmed V and J ends, which lost 4 bases and 2 bases, there was a span of 14 bases. The CDR3 is made up of 15 amino acids. The CDR3 coding sequence is TGCGCCAGCAGCCCACTCCGGGGAAACACAGATACGCAGTATTTT. Translated, it gives CASSPLRGNTDTQYF.

This rearrangement joins TRBV28 to TRBJ2-2, with TRBD2 as a possible D gene (5 bases). CDR1 and CDR2 from the germline V gene are MDHEN and SYDVKM. V was cut by 7 bases and J by 3 bases, with 18 bases left in between. The CDR3 sequence is 16 residues long. Here the CDR3 reads CASTSERVRDTGELFF. Written as DNA, the CDR3 is TGTGCCAGCACCTCAGAGAGGGTGAGGGACACCGGGGAGCTGTTTTTT. Looking up the rest from reference TRBV28 and TRBJ2-2 gives the full variable domain: DVKVTQSSRYLVKRTGEKVFLECVQDMDHENMFWYRQDPGLGLRLIYFSYDVKMKEKGDIPEGYSVSREKKERFSLILESASTNQTSMYLCASTSERVRDTGELFFGEGSRLTVL.

V is TRBV29-1 and J is TRBJ2-7, with 15 nucleotides matching TRBD2. Trimming removed 6 bases from V and 7 bases from J; junction bases left unmatched: 4. The CDR3 is made up of 13 amino acids. CDR1 SQVTM and CDR2 ANQGSEA come from the germline V gene. The CDR3 nucleotides are TGCAGCGTCCATGGACTAGCGGGAGGGGAGCAGTACTTC. Translating it yields CSVHGLAGGEQYF.

This clone was counted a single time. This chain links TRBV30 with TRBJ1-5, with TRBD1 as a possible D gene (6 bases). The V end was cut by 2 bases, the J end by 6 bases, with 11 bases between. The germline CDR1 and CDR2 sequences are GTSNPN and SVGIG (reference sequence). The CDR3 sequence is 13 residues long. Here the CDR3 reads CAWSTQGSQPQHF. Written as DNA, the CDR3 is TGTGCCTGGAGTACACAGGGTAGTCAGCCCCAGCATTTT.

The rearrangement uses TRBV7-2 and TRBJ2-7; the D gene is possibly TRBD1 (6 bases). The CDR3 runs 13 residues. Trimming stripped 5 bases from V and 10 bases from J, with 18 bases between. CDR1 is SGHTA and CDR2 is FQGNSA in the germline V gene. The CDR3 region is CASSPGDRPAQYF. CDR3 bases: TGTGCCAGCAGCCCAGGGGACCGACCAGCTCAGTACTTC. Full variable domain (remainder filled in from reference TRBV7-2 and TRBJ2-7): GAGVSQSPSNKVTEKGKDVELRCDPISGHTALYWYRQSLGQGLEFLIYFQGNSAPDKSGLPSDRFSAERTGGSVSTLTIQRTQQEDSAVYLCASSPGDRPAQYFGPGTRLTVT.

The chain has TRBV7-2 and TRBJ2-3; TRBD2 might be the D (6 bases). The CDR3 covers 16 residues. V lost 2 bases to trimming and J lost 2 bases, with 14 bases between them. CDR1 is SGHTA, CDR2 FQGNSA, per germline. CDR3 amino acids: CASSLTFAGNTDTQYF. The CDR3 region has the DNA TGTGCCAGCAGCTTAACATTTGCGGGAAACACAGATACGCAGTATTTT.

CDR3 loop: CASSYSIAGSYEQYF. The CDR3, as DNA: TGTGCCAGCAGTTACTCGATCGCCGGTTCCTACGAGCAGTACTTC. The rearrangement joins TRBV6-5 to TRBJ2-7; no reliable D call. CDR1 is MNHEY and CDR2 is SVGAGI in the germline V gene. V dropped 0 bases and J dropped 1 base, with 10 bases sitting between them. This CDR3 has 15 amino acids.

This sequence joins TRBV12-3 or TRBV12-4 and TRBJ2-5; D gene uncertain. The CDR3 has 13 amino acids. V was trimmed by 0 bases and J by 3 bases, leaving 5 bases between them. CDR3: CASSLASEETQYF. The CDR3 DNA sequence: TGTGCCAGCAGTTTAGCGTCCGAAGAGACCCAGTACTTC.

This clone appeared once. The rearrangement links TRBV6-2 or TRBV6-3 to TRBJ1-2; tentatively, D is TRBD1 (6 bases). This CDR3 has 15 residues. Trimming cost V 6 bases and J 6 bases, with 20 bases left between them. The germline gives CDR1 MNHEY, CDR2 SVGEGT. The CDR3 sequence: CASSFRDTRFNGYTF. As DNA, the CDR3 is TGTGCCAGCAGCTTCCGGGACACACGATTTAATGGCTACACCTTC.

The chain has TRBV11-2 and TRBJ1-5; D possibly corresponds to TRBD1 (5 bases). CDR1 and CDR2 from the germline V gene are SGHAT and FQNNGV. V was trimmed by 5 bases and J by 5 bases, leaving 13 bases between them. The CDR3 extends over 14 amino acids. The CDR3 DNA reads as TGTGCCAGCAGCCGCGGGACGGGCTATCAGCCCCAGCATTTT. Protein product: CASSRGTGYQPQHF.

The chain carries TRBV7-9 and TRBJ2-2; D uncertain. V lost 1 base and J lost 3, with 6 bases in between. This CDR3 is 14 amino acids long. Germline V gene sequence: CDR1 SEHNR, CDR2 FQNEAQ (reference sequence). The CDR3 DNA sequence: TGTGCCAGCAGCTTAGTTCTTGACACCGGGGAGCTGTTTTTT. Translation: CASSLVLDTGELFF.

The chain uses TRBV19 and TRBJ2-1; tentative D call: TRBD1 (5 bases). The V gene's germline CDR1 is LNHDA and CDR2 SQIVND (reference sequence). CDR3 length: 16 residues. V was cut by 4 bases and J by 1 base, with 14 bases left in between. CDR3 bases: TGTGCCAGTAGTACCTCAGGGTTGAGGTCCTACAATGAGCAGTTCTTC. Translation gives CASSTSGLRSYNEQFF. Combining the CDR3 with reference TRBV19 and TRBJ2-1 gives the whole variable domain DGGITQSPKYLFRKEGQNVTLSCEQNLNHDAMYWYRQDPGQGLRLIYYSQIVNDFQKGDIAEGYSVSREKKESFPLTVTSAQKNPTAFYLCASSTSGLRSYNEQFFGPGTRLTVL.

This CDR3 reads CASSTPGQGDEQFF. The CDR3 DNA reads as TGTGCCAGCAGCACCCCGGGACAGGGGGATGAGCAGTTCTTC. The chain couples TRBV5-4 to TRBJ2-1; the match to TRBD1 covers 11 bases. CDR3 size: 14 residues. V shed 4 bases, J shed 8 bases, and the junction held 5 bases outside the gene matches. Per germline, CDR1 SGHNT and CDR2 YYREEE (reference sequence). The full variable domain, rest sourced from reference TRBV5-4 and TRBJ2-1, is ETGVTQSPTHLIKTRGQQVTLRCSSQSGHNTVSWYQQALGQGPQFIFQYYREEENGRGNFPPRFSGLQFPNYSSELNVNALELDDSALYLCASSTPGQGDEQFFGPGTRLTVL.

The chain combines TRBV21-1 with TRBJ1-3. TRBV21-1 is deemed a pseudogene. The CDR3 contains 14 residues. CDR3 in DNA: TGTGCCAGCGAAAACCACTCCTCTGGAAACACCATATATTTT. This gives the protein CASENHSSGNTIYF.

The rearrangement joins TRBV21-1 to TRBJ1-3; the D call in the table, TRBD1, was not verified against the DNA. TRBV21-1 is labeled a pseudogene. This CDR3 comprises 22 residues. Written as DNA, the CDR3 is TGTGCCAGCAGCAAAGATGTCCACGAAGGGGCGAATTGCCGTTTCACTGGAAACACCATATATTTT. It encodes CASSKDVHEGANCRFTGNTIYF.

The CDR3 DNA follows: TGTGCCAGCAGCAATGGGGGCCGGACAGTCCTTTTCGCAGATACGCAGTATTTT. As protein: CASSNGGRTVLFADTQYF. V is TRBV4-2 and J is TRBJ2-3; D might be TRBD1 (6 bases). Germline loops: CDR1 LGHNA, CDR2 YNFKEQ. Trimming pared 5 bases from V and 4 bases from J, leaving 25 bases between. This CDR3 comprises 18 residues.

This clone was found a few times. Within the sample, other DNA sequences also encode this same CDR3. The V and J genes are TRBV27 and TRBJ1-5; D may be TRBD1 (6 bases). CDR3 length: 14 amino acids. In germline, CDR1 is MNHEY, CDR2 SMNVEV (reference sequence). Trimming removed 2 bases at V and 4 bases at J, with 9 bases between. Here the CDR3 reads CASSLRGGNQPQHF. CDR3 sequence (DNA): TGTGCCAGCAGTTTAAGAGGGGGAAATCAGCCCCAGCATTTT.

V is TRBV20-1 and J is TRBJ2-7, with TRBD2 matching 7 bases. J was trimmed by 5 bases and V by 3 bases; bases with no gene match: 13. Germline CDR1 DFQATT, CDR2 SNEGSKA (reference sequence). The CDR3 is made up of 15 amino acids. CDR3 amino acids: CSASFPGTTKNEQYF. CDR3 nucleotide sequence: TGCAGTGCTAGTTTCCCCGGGACTACAAAAAACGAGCAGTACTTC.

The chain combines TRBV23-1 with TRBJ1-1, with TRBD1 matching 12 bases. TRBV23-1 qualifies as an ORF whose function is uncertain. With V trimmed by 1 base and J by 4 bases, 4 bases remained unmatched. CDR3 length: 16 residues. This CDR3 reads CASSQFPGQGATEAFF. DNA of the CDR3: TGCGCCAGCAGTCAATTCCCGGGACAGGGGGCCACTGAAGCTTTCTTT.

This clone was counted a few times. The J gene is TRBJ1-2, the V gene TRBV12-3 or TRBV12-4; D uncertain. The CDR3 runs to 13 residues. The ends were cut back, 2 bases at V and 2 bases at J, with 6 bases in the middle. The CDR3 DNA follows: TGTGCCAGCAGTTTATCGCGGAACTATGGCTACACCTTC. This codes for CASSLSRNYGYTF.

The J gene is TRBJ2-4, the V gene TRBV28; 7 bases are a match to TRBD1. The germline V gene encodes CDR1 MDHEN and CDR2 SYDVKM. This CDR3 spans 14 amino acids. The junction had 12 bases not matched to a gene; V was cut back by 10 bases and J by 6 bases. CDR3 bases: TGTGCCATCAACAGTTGGGGACAGTCAAACATTCAGTACTTC. Translated, it gives CAINSWGQSNIQYF.

The genes are TRBV18 and TRBJ2-5; TRBD2 aligns across 8 bases. Germline CDR1 reads KGHSH; CDR2 reads LQKENI. After removal of 9 bases from V and 9 bases from J, the junction contained 12 bases not matched to a gene. The length of the CDR3 is 13 residues. As DNA, the CDR3 is TGTGCCAGTTCCGTCTCAGAAGCGGGGGCCCAGTACTTC. Amino acids: CASSVSEAGAQYF. The complete variable domain, with remaining parts taken from reference TRBV18 and TRBJ2-5, reads NAGVMQNPRHLVRRRGQEARLRCSPMKGHSHVYWYRQLPEEGLKFMVYLQKENIIDESGMPKERFSAEFPKEGPSILRIQQVVRGDSAAYFCASSVSEAGAQYFGPGTRLLVL.

This chain connects TRBV4-3 to TRBJ2-5; TRBD1 matches at 7 bases. The CDR3 spans 15 residues. J was trimmed by 5 bases and V by 1 base; bases with no gene match: 7. Germline V gene data show CDR1 as LGHNA and CDR2 as YSLEER. The CDR3, as DNA: TGCGCCAGCAGCCAAGTCGTCGACAGGGTTGAGACCCAGTACTTC. Amino acid sequence: CASSQVVDRVETQYF.